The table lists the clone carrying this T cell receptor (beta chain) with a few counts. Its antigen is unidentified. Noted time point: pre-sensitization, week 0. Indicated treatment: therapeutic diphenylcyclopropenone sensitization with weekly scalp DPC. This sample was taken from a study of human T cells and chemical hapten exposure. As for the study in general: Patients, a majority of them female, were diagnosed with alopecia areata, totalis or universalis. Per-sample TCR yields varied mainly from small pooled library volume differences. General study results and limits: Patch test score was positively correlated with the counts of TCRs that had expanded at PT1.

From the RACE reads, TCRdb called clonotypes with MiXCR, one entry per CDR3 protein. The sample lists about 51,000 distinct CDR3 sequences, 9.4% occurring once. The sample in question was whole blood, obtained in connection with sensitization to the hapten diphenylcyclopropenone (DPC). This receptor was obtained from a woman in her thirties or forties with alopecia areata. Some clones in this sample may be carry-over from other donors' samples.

The CDR3 region has the DNA TGTGCCAGCAGTGTCGGACAGGGGTTAGGCTATGGCTACACCTTC. Its translation is CASSVGQGLGYGYTF. V usage is TRBV2 and J usage is TRBJ1-2; the match to TRBD1 covers 9 bases. The CDR3 covers 15 residues. V trimming: 4 bases; J trimming: 4 bases; junction bases outside the gene matches: 7. Germline values: CDR1 SNHLY, CDR2 FYNNEI.